This TCR beta chain was retrieved from a study of Ad26.COV2.S vaccination and SARS-CoV-2 variants. Losses at the gene ends were 8 bases for V and 4 bases for J; bases not matched to a gene: 8. CDR1 is SGHRS and CDR2 is YFSETQ in the germline V gene. The CDR3 spans 13 residues. Sequenced by immunoSEQ multiplex PCR; TCRdb stores in-frame clones only, minus some. The repertoire holds 300,000 to 400,000 clones, with about nine tenths as singletons. Treatment here: 19 received Ad26.COV2.S at low or high dose, single or two shots; 5 received placebo; per-sample allocation not given. The samples were gathered on day 63 after the first injection of vaccine or placebo. This clone was observed a few times.

The source of this sequence is a person aged 18 to 65 who received the Ad26.COV2.S COVID-19 vaccine or a placebo. The gene calls are TRBV5-1 and TRBJ2-7; 8 nucleotides line up with TRBD1. The starting material was peripheral blood, obtained in a trial of Ad26.COV2.S vaccine versus placebo. CDR3 sequence: CASAGQGTYEQYF. CDR3 sequence (DNA): TGCGCCAGTGCCGGACAGGGAACTTACGAGCAGTACTTC.